This record covers a single T cell receptor (beta chain). Its antigen is currently unknown. This entry comes from a study of cytomegalovirus exposure and HLA in healthy donors. The primer mix had 60 Vbeta and 13 Jbeta primers. Some clones are missing from TCRdb's copy, which holds only in-frame ones; the method was immunoSEQ multiplex PCR. The sample holds over 100,000 clones, approximately 60% seen once. Broader study findings: It was reported that TCR beta sequences correctly inferred the HLA-A and HLA-B alleles for most subjects. The study had only CMV serostatus as immune exposure information. There were a few CMV-associated chains whose specificity for CMV antigens was confirmed in vitro.

Sequencing input: PBMCs. This sequence was found in a woman in her twenties or thirties in good health and CMV-seronegative.

Here the CDR3 DNA reads TGTGCCAGCGGGGGACAGAAGAACACTGAAGCTTTCTTT. Its protein is CASGGQKNTEAFF. The chain is built from TRBV2 and TRBJ1-1, with 7 nucleotides matching TRBD1. The CDR3 spans 13 residues. With 8 bases clipped from V and 1 base from J, the junction kept 4 bases outside the gene matches. Germline V gives CDR1 SNHLY, CDR2 FYNNEI.